The 20 T cell receptor beta chains below all came from one sample that was sequenced in a study of shared clonotypes between healthy human individuals. Naive CD8 populations comprised CD45RO-negative cells positively selected for CCR7, excluding terminally differentiated effector memory CD45RA+ cells. The protocol was immunoSEQ multiplex PCR, while the TCRdb copy is restricted to in-frame clones and leaves out a portion. Of more than 2 million clones listed, roughly 94% are singletons. The sequencing sample was made of naive CD8+ T cells sorted from blood. The receptors stem from a man aged 18 to 30 in good health.

This chain joins TRBV10-3 and TRBJ2-7; 9 nucleotides line up with TRBD1. The CDR3 spans 16 residues. J was trimmed by 4 bases and V by 9 bases; bases with no gene match: 16. The germline gives CDR1 ENHRY, CDR2 SYGVKD. Written as DNA, the CDR3 is TGTGCCATTTTTGGGGAATTTCCCGACAGGGGGTACGAGCAGTACTTC. It translates to CAIFGEFPDRGYEQYF.

This clone has just a few counts. The V call is TRBV9, the J call TRBJ2-3; TRBD2 matches at 7 bases. Germline V CDR1 and CDR2: SGDLS, YYNGEE. CDR3 length: 15 amino acids. Trimming cost V 2 bases and J 4 bases; bases outside gene matches: 7. Here the CDR3 DNA reads TGTGCCAGCAGCGTCGGGACTAACCCCGCAGATACGCAGTATTTT. The encoded protein is CASSVGTNPADTQYF.

V and J are TRBV5-4 and TRBJ1-1; 10 bases fit TRBD1. This CDR3 has 15 residues. The V gene end was trimmed by 0 bases and the J gene end by 2 bases; junction bases not matched to a gene: 1. Germline CDR1 SGHNT, CDR2 YYREEE (reference sequence). DNA of the CDR3: TGTGCCAGCAGCTTGGGGACAGGGGGAAACACTGAAGCTTTCTTT. Amino acids: CASSLGTGGNTEAFF.

This clone was found once. The CDR3 nucleotides are TGTGCCAGCAGCTTAGAAGAGCTAGCGGGGGGCTACAATGAGCAGTTCTTC. Translated: CASSLEELAGGYNEQFF. V gene TRBV11-2 combines with J gene TRBJ2-1, with 11 bases lining up with TRBD2. There are 17 residues in the CDR3. Losses at the gene ends were 0 bases for V and 3 bases for J; bases not matched to a gene: 4. Germline CDR1 is SGHAT and CDR2 is FQNNGV.

The chain links TRBV28 to TRBJ1-3; D uncertain. The CDR3 length is 15 residues. Deletions cut 4 bases from V and 2 bases from J, with 12 bases between. Germline loops: CDR1 MDHEN, CDR2 SYDVKM. The chain's CDR3 is CASSSHFEAGNTIYF. CDR3 DNA: TGTGCCAGCAGTTCACATTTTGAGGCTGGAAACACCATATATTTT.

The chain joins TRBV4-1 to TRBJ2-1; 10 bases fit TRBD2. V shed 2 bases, J shed 7 bases, and the junction held 8 bases outside the gene matches. The CDR3 is 16 amino acids. Per the germline V gene, CDR1 is MGHRA and CDR2 is YSYEKL. In DNA form, the CDR3 reads TGCGCCAGCAGCCAAAAACTAGCGGGGATAGGTAATGAGCAGTTCTTC. Translating gives CASSQKLAGIGNEQFF.

This chain joins TRBV7-8 and TRBJ1-1; D is ambiguous. Germline values: CDR1 SGHVS, CDR2 FQNEAQ. Trimming took 1 base from V and 3 from J, leaving 9 bases between them. The CDR3 runs 14 residues. CDR3 nucleotide sequence: TGTGCCAGCAGCTTAGGCCCCCATCACACTGAAGCTTTCTTT. Its translation: CASSLGPHHTEAFF.

CDR3: CASRVRAAYEQYF. For the CDR3, the DNA is TGCGCCAGCAGGGTGAGGGCTGCCTACGAGCAGTACTTC. The J gene is TRBJ2-7, the V gene TRBV5-1, with D maybe TRBD2 (5 bases). Germline CDR1 and CDR2: SGHRS and YFSETQ. Trimming took 5 bases from V and 2 from J, leaving 11 bases between them. The CDR3 has 13 amino acids.

The V call is TRBV6-1, the J call TRBJ2-3, with D tentatively TRBD2 (5 bases). The germline V gene encodes CDR1 MNHNS and CDR2 SASEGT. V was trimmed by 1 base and J by 0 bases, leaving 17 bases between them. The CDR3 totals 18 residues. The CDR3 loop is CASSEVRMGRRSTDTQYF. The CDR3 bases are TGTGCCAGCAGTGAAGTACGAATGGGGAGAAGAAGCACAGATACGCAGTATTTT.

This chain joins TRBV4-1 and TRBJ2-1, with TRBD2 matching 9 bases. The trim removed 0 bases at V and 6 bases at J, leaving 6 bases unmatched. Germline lookup yields CDR1 MGHRA and CDR2 YSYEKL. The CDR3 has 16 residues. CDR3 protein: CASSQEVAGGTNEQFF. The CDR3 region has the DNA TGCGCCAGCAGCCAAGAGGTCGCGGGGGGGACCAATGAGCAGTTCTTC.

As regards this clone: The identical CDR3 is also encoded by other nucleotide sequences in the sample. V usage is TRBV6-5 and J usage is TRBJ1-2; 7 positions agree with TRBD1. V gave up 6 bases and J gave up 2 bases; unmatched junction bases: 3. Germline CDR1 reads MNHEY; CDR2 reads SVGAGI. The CDR3 runs to 13 residues. The CDR3 is CASSLGQNYGYTF. CDR3 in DNA: TGTGCCAGCAGCCTGGGACAGAACTATGGCTACACCTTC.

The chain recombines TRBV11-1 with TRBJ2-1; a possible D gene is TRBD1 (6 bases). The CDR3 totals 15 residues. V shed 1 base and J shed 9 bases, with 16 bases lying between them. Germline-derived CDR1 and CDR2 are SGHAT and FQDESV (reference sequence). The CDR3 sequence: CASSLDLDSFLEQFF. CDR3 in DNA: TGTGCCAGCAGCTTAGACCTGGACAGCTTCCTTGAGCAGTTCTTC.

The chain has TRBV11-2 and TRBJ2-3, with 7 bases that match TRBD2. The V segment lost 5 bases and the J segment 6 bases; nucleotides outside the gene matches: 14. Looked up from germline, CDR1 is SGHAT and CDR2 is FQNNGV. This CDR3 has 16 residues. The CDR3 reads CASSRIWGGNPDTQYF. The CDR3 DNA is TGTGCCAGCAGCCGAATCTGGGGGGGTAACCCGGATACGCAGTATTTT.

The gene calls are TRBV9 and TRBJ2-3, with D unclear. Trimming took 3 bases from V and 4 from J, leaving 21 bases between them. The CDR3 extends over 17 amino acids. CDR1 and CDR2 (germline): SGDLS, YYNGEE. The chain's CDR3 is CASSARGVVGGPDTQYF. As DNA, the CDR3 is TGTGCCAGCAGCGCCCGCGGTGTGGTGGGTGGGCCAGATACGCAGTATTTT. Drawing the rest from reference TRBV9 and TRBJ2-3, the complete variable domain is DSGVTQTPKHLITATGQRVTLRCSPRSGDLSVYWYQQSLDQGLQFLIQYYNGEERAKGNILERFSAQQFPDLHSELNLSSLELGDSALYFCASSARGVVGGPDTQYFGPGTRLTVL.

The count of this clone is one. This chain joins TRBV4-3 and TRBJ1-2, with D perhaps matching TRBD1 (5 bases). The CDR3 is 18 residues long. In germline, CDR1 is LGHNA, CDR2 YSLEER. Trimming stripped 0 bases from V and 5 bases from J, with 22 bases between. In DNA, the CDR3 is TGCGCCAGCAGCCAAGATCAGCAGGGAGGTGTTGGGTTTTATGGCTACACCTTC. Amino acids: CASSQDQQGGVGFYGYTF.

The J gene is TRBJ2-3, the V gene TRBV4-3; TRBD2 aligns across 8 bases. Trimming cost V 0 bases and J 4 bases; bases outside gene matches: 9. Germline CDR1 LGHNA, CDR2 YSLEER. This CDR3 region has 17 residues. The CDR3 coding sequence is TGCGCCAGCAGCCAAGATAAGAGCGGGAGCCCCCCAGATACGCAGTATTTT. It codes for CASSQDKSGSPPDTQYF.

Notes on this clone: One end of the junction fails to match germline, which may point to a read error. The genes are TRBV7-7 and TRBJ1-1; D remains ambiguous. CDR3 length: 14 amino acids. Per germline, CDR1 SSHAT and CDR2 FNYEAQ (reference sequence). The CDR3 region has the DNA TGTGCTAGCAGCCCGGGCTTACTGGGCACTGAAGCTTTCTTT. Protein product: CASSPGLLGTEAFF.

The rearrangement uses TRBV21-1 and TRBJ1-6. TRBV21-1 is recorded as a pseudogene. The CDR3 spans 18 residues. CDR3 residues: CASSKEGTQSSYNSPLHF. The CDR3 DNA reads TGTGCCAGCAGCAAAGAAGGGACCCAGAGCTCCTATAATTCACCCCTCCACTTT.

This chain links TRBV5-1 with TRBJ2-5, with D unresolved. The germline gives CDR1 SGHRS, CDR2 YFSETQ. V was clipped by 0 bases and J by 5 bases, with 11 bases between them. This CDR3 has 14 amino acids. The CDR3 spells CASSLGPLEETQYF. CDR3 in DNA: TGCGCCAGCAGCTTGGGGCCTTTAGAGGAGACCCAGTACTTC.

A note on this clone: Other DNA sequences from this sample encode an identical CDR3 as well. The rearrangement uses TRBV7-9 and TRBJ2-2; D is uncertain. Germline CDR1 and CDR2: SEHNR and FQNEAQ (reference sequence). This CDR3 comprises 12 residues. V was clipped by 2 bases and J by 4 bases, with 2 bases between them. The CDR3 region has the DNA TGTGCCAGCAGCTTAAGCACCGGGGAGCTGTTTTTT. It translates to CASSLSTGELFF.